This T cell receptor beta chain is drawn from a study of blood T cells in healthy people across ages. Trimming shortened V by 5 bases and J by 10 bases, and 6 bases separated the two germline ends. The CDR3 is 10 residues long. Germline CDR1 reads SEHNR; CDR2 reads FQNEAQ (reference sequence). Alongside a J-beta primer mix, a sample-barcoded 5' primer served in a second PCR lasting roughly 7 to 12 cycles. TCRdb re-derived calls from the 5' RACE reads in MiXCR, one entry per CDR3 protein. The sample includes fewer than 950,000 distinct CDR3 sequences, around 34% of them seen just once. About this clonotype itself: Its antigen is unknown.

General observations from the study: Per million T cells, TCR beta diversity dropped about linearly as age rose.

This TCR was recovered from a man aged 18 to 30 in good health. This rearrangement joins TRBV7-9 to TRBJ2-1, with D uncertain. Material for sequencing was blood. CDR3 protein: CASSRVEQFF. The CDR3 DNA reads TGTGCCAGCAGCCGGGTAGAGCAGTTCTTC.